The T cell receptor (beta chain) described here comes from a study of OX40 agonist ivuxolimab in advanced cancers. Study-wide results and caveats: CD8+ T cells were the subset that, on average, had more expanded clones than CD4+. Relatively little clonal expansion, among the lowest observed, appeared in partial responders at 0.1-3.0 mg/kg. At 0.1 to 3.0 mg/kg and by week 6, CD4+ and CD8+ T cells in the blood had expanded clonally. Certain nonresponders additionally had low normalized T-cell clonal expansion.

Produced via immunoSEQ multiplex PCR; TCRdb's table is partial and in-frame only. This table holds tens of thousands of clones, about 93% found once. In the case of this clone: Its specificity is not known.

V was pared by 6 bases and J by 14 bases, with 8 bases between. The CDR3 spans 9 residues. Germline values: CDR1 SNHLY, CDR2 FYNNEI. The V gene is TRBV2, the J gene TRBJ2-1, with D unclear. This TCR was recovered from an adult with an advanced solid tumor such as melanoma, head and neck, liver or kidney cancer. The source material was CD4+ or CD8+ T cells sorted from blood, sampled in a trial of the OX40 agonist ivuxolimab. In DNA form, the CDR3 reads TGTGCCAGCAGCCCAAATAAGTTCTTC. Translation: CASSPNKFF. Full variable domain (outside the CDR3, taken from reference TRBV2 and TRBJ2-1): EPEVTQTPSHQVTQMGQEVILRCVPISNHLYFYWYRQILGQKVEFLVSFYNNEISEKSEIFDDQFSVERPDGSNFTLKIRSTKLEDSAMYFCASSPNKFFGPGTRLTVL.